This T cell receptor beta chain is drawn from a study of blood T cell repertoires in COVID-19. On the study more broadly: Sites in the United States, Italy and Spain provided acute and convalescent COVID-19 samples. T cells, B-cell-depleted T cells, or PBMCs supplied cDNA or gDNA.

Trimming removed 5 bases at V and 5 bases at J, with 15 bases between. CDR3 length: 14 residues. Looked up from germline, CDR1 is SGHTA and CDR2 is FQGTGA. This clone has only a few counts. Sequencing was performed with immunoSEQ multiplex PCR; in TCRdb, only in-frame clones are kept and a portion is missing. Among 360,000 or so clones listed, 88% were seen once. Enrolled through a virtual design, the participants were between 18 and 89 years of age and came from about two dozen US areas. The study assigned cohorts using participant-reported clinical history. Source material: PBMCs or T cells enriched from blood (not recorded which). The chain couples TRBV7-3 to TRBJ2-5; D might be TRBD2 (5 bases). This TCR was recovered from a woman in her twenties or thirties who had been exposed to COVID-19. The chain's CDR3 is CASSLTSGIETQYF. The CDR3 nucleotides read TGTGCCAGCAGCCTCACGTCGGGAATCGAGACCCAGTACTTC.